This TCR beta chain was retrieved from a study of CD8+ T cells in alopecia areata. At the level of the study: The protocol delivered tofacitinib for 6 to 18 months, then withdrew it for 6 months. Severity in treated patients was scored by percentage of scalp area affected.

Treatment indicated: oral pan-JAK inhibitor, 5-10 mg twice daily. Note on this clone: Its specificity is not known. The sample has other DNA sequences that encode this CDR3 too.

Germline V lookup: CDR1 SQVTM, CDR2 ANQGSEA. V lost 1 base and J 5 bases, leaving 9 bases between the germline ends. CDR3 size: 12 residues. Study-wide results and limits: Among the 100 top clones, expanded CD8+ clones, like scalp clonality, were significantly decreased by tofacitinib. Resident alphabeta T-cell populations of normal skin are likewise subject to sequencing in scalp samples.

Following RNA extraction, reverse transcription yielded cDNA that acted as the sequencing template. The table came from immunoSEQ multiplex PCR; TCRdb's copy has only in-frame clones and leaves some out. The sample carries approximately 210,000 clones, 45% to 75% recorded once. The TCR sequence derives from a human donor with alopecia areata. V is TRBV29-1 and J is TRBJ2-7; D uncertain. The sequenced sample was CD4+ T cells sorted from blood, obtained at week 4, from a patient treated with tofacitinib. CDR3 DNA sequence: TGCAGCGTTGAAGGGGGTGGAGACGAGCAGTACTTC. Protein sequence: CSVEGGGDEQYF.